This T cell receptor beta chain came from a study of Ad26.COV2.S vaccination and SARS-CoV-2 variants. TCRdb keeps only in-frame clones here, not all; method: immunoSEQ multiplex PCR. The top ten hold about 1.6% of the sample, which has over 400,000 clones, over 80% seen once. The CDR3 covers 17 residues. V was pared by 5 bases and J by 0 bases, with 17 bases between. Germline V gene data show CDR1 as PRHDT and CDR2 as FYEKMQ (reference sequence). Treatment indicated: roughly 18 received Ad26.COV2.S at low or high dose, single or two shots; roughly five received placebo; per-sample allocation not given. Samples were taken on day 63 after the first vaccine or placebo injection. This adult donor, from Boston, was 18-55 years old.

The genes are TRBV13 and TRBJ2-1; possibly TRBD1 or TRBD2 for D (5 bases each). The clonotype originates from a person between 18 and 65 years old who received the Ad26.COV2.S COVID-19 vaccine or a placebo. The material sequenced was peripheral blood, taken in a trial of Ad26.COV2.S vaccine versus placebo. The CDR3 DNA reads as TGTGCCAGCAGCCTCGGGGCGGGCCGGAGCTCCTACAATGAGCAGTTCTTC. It is translated as CASSLGAGRSSYNEQFF.